This TCR beta chain comes out of a study of monozygotic twins with inflammatory bowel disease. For each CDR3 protein, TCRdb gives one entry from its re-call of the 5' RACE reads, without DNA. The table lists some 99,000 distinct CDR3 sequences. The TCR was taken from a human donor with ulcerative colitis or Crohn's disease, or a healthy co-twin of an affected twin (not recorded which). Material for sequencing was blood.

This CDR3 is CSVSPGQPYEQYF. The rearrangement joins TRBV29-1 to TRBJ2-7; the TCRdb call, TRBD1, lacks DNA for checking. The germline V gene encodes CDR1 SQVTM and CDR2 ANQGSEA. The length of the CDR3 is 13 residues.